The present TCR beta chain was sequenced within a study of blood T cell repertoires in COVID-19. Overall study context: Whether acute or convalescent, the COVID-19 samples came from the United States, Italy and Spain. The analysed material was cDNA or gDNA that came from T cells, B-cell-depleted T cells, or PBMCs.

With V trimmed by 5 bases and J by 6 bases, 15 bases remained unmatched. Germline V gene sequence: CDR1 SEHNR, CDR2 FQNEAQ (reference sequence). The CDR3 extends over 16 amino acids. Enrollees, about 18 to 89 years old, lived in about two dozen US areas. All recovered Cohort 3 donors got two negative PCRs, got clearance, or saw symptom resolution. Clones were sequenced by immunoSEQ multiplex PCR, and TCRdb holds only the in-frame ones, with some missing. The table includes about 330,000 clones, over 75% detected once. Sequencing was done on a sample of PBMCs or T cells enriched from blood (not recorded which). This TCR came from a man under 40 who had recovered from COVID-19. The chain is built from TRBV7-9 and TRBJ2-7, with 8 bases lining up with TRBD2. CDR3 DNA sequence: TGTGCCAGCAGCCCCCCCCGGGGACTAGGGTCTCCCGAGCAGTACTTC. Protein: CASSPPRGLGSPEQYF.